This T cell receptor (beta chain) was obtained from a study of human T cells and chemical hapten exposure. Across the study: Per-sample TCR yield variation was attributed mainly to small pooled library volume differences.

The study, taken as a whole, reports: Large CDR3 similarity clusters arose significantly more often from expanded TCRs than from controls. Having alopecia, donors may respond immunologically unlike healthy people.

The CDR3 covers 12 residues. V was cut by 0 bases and J by 8 bases, with 10 bases left in between. The germline V gene has CDR1 DFQATT and CDR2 SNEGSKA (reference sequence). MiXCR was run by TCRdb on the RACE reads, yielding one entry per CDR3 protein. The sample includes 74,000 or so distinct CDR3 sequences, about 11% of them seen just once. This clonotype was recorded many times. Its target is not known. Time point in this sample: patch test 1, 2 weeks after DPC sensitization. Documented treatment: therapeutic diphenylcyclopropenone sensitization with weekly scalp DPC. The sequences come from whole blood, collected in connection with sensitization to the hapten diphenylcyclopropenone (DPC). This receptor was identified in a woman aged 55-70 years with alopecia areata. Some clones in this sample may be carry-over from other donors' samples. V usage is TRBV20-1 and J usage is TRBJ1-2, with a tentative D call TRBD1 (5 bases). This CDR3 is CSARDLRDGYTF. The CDR3 nucleotides are TGCAGTGCTAGAGATCTTAGGGACGGCTACACCTTC.